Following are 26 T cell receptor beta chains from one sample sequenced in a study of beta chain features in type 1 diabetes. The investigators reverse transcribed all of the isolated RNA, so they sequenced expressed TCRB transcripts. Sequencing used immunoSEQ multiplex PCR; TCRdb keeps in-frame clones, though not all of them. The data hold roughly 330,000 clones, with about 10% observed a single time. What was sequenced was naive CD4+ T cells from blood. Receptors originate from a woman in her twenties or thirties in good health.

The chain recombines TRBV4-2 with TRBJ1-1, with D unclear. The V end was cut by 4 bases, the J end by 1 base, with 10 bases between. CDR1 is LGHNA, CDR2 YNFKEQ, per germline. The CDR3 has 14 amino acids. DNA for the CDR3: TGTGCCAGCAGCCTGCGGGCAGGGAACACTGAAGCTTTCTTT. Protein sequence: CASSLRAGNTEAFF.

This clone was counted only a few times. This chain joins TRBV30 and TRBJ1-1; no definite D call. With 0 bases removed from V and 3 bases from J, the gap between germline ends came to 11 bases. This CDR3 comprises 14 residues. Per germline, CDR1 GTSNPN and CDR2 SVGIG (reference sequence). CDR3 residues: CAWSVRGSHTEAFF. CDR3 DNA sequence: TGTGCCTGGAGTGTTAGAGGGTCTCACACTGAAGCTTTCTTT.

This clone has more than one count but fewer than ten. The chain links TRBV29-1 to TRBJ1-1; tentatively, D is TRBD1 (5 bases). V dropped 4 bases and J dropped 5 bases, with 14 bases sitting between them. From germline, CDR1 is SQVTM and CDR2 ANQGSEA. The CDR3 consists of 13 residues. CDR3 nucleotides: TGCAGCGTTGTCCCCAGGGTAGGGACTGAAGCTTTCTTT. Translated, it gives CSVVPRVGTEAFF.

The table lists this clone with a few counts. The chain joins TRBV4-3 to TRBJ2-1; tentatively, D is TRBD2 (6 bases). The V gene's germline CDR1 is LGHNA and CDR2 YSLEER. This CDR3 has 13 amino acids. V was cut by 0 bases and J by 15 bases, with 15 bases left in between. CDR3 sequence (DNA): TGCGCCAGCAGCCAAGATTGGCGCGGGATTGGGTTCTTC. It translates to CASSQDWRGIGFF.

The CDR3 spells CAWGSRDRLLNEQYF. The CDR3 region has the DNA TGTGCCTGGGGTAGCCGGGACAGACTCCTGAACGAGCAGTACTTC. V gene TRBV30 combines with J gene TRBJ2-7; 7 bases line up with TRBD1. Trimming at V came to 5 bases and at J to 5 bases, leaving 15 bases not matched to a gene. The CDR3 is made up of 15 amino acids. Germline-derived CDR1 and CDR2 are GTSNPN and SVGIG (reference sequence). Full variable domain (rest looked up from reference TRBV30 and TRBJ2-7): SQTIHQWPATLVQPVGSPLSLECTVEGTSNPNLYWYRQAAGRGLQLLFYSVGIGQISSEVPQNLSASRPQDRQFILSSKKLLLSDSGFYLCAWGSRDRLLNEQYFGPGTRLTVT.

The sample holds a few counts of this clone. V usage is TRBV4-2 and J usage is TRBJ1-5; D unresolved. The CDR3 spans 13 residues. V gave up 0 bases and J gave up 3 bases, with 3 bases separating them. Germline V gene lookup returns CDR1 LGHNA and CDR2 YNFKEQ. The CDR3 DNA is TGTGCCAGCAGCCAAGATCTCAATCAGCCCCAGCATTTT. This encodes CASSQDLNQPQHF.

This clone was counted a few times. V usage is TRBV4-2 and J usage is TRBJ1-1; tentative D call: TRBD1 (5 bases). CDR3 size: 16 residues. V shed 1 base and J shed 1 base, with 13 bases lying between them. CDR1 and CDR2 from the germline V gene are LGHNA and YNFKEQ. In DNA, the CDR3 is TGTGCCAGCAGCCAAGTGTTTTCTAGGGGGAACACTGAAGCTTTCTTT. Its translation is CASSQVFSRGNTEAFF.

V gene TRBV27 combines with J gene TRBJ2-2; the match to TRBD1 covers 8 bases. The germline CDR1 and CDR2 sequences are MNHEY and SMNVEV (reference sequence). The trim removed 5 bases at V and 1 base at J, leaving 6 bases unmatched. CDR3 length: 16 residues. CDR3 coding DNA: TGTGCCAGCAGTACAAGGACAGGGCGGAACACCGGGGAGCTGTTTTTT. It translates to CASSTRTGRNTGELFF.

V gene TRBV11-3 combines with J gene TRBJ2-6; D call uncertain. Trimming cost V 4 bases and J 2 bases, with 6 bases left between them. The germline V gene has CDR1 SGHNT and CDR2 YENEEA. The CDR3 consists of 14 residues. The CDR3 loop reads CASSSQAGANVLTF. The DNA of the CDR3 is TGTGCCAGCAGCTCCCAGGCTGGGGCCAACGTCCTGACTTTC. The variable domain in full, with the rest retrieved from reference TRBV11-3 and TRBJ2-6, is EAGVVQSPRYKIIEKKQPVAFWCNPISGHNTLYWYLQNLGQGPELLIRYENEEAVDDSQLPKDRFSAERLKGVDSTLKIQPAELGDSAVYLCASSSQAGANVLTFGAGSRLTVL.

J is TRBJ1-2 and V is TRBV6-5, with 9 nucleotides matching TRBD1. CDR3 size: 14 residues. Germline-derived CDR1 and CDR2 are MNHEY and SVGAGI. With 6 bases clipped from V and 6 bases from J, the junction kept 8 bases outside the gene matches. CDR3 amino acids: CASRDDRGVNGYTF. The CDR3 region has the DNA TGTGCCAGCAGGGACGACAGGGGGGTGAATGGCTACACCTTC.

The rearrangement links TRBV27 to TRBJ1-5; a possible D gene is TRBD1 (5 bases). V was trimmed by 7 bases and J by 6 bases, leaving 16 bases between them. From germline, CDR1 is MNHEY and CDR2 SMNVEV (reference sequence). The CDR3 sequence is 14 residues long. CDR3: CASTPRATGQPQHF. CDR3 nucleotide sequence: TGTGCCAGCACCCCACGGGCTACAGGTCAGCCCCAGCATTTT.

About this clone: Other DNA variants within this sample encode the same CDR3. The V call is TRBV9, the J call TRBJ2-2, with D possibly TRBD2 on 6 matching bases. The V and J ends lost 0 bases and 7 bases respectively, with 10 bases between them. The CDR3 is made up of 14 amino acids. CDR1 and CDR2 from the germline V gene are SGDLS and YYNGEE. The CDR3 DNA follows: TGTGCCAGCAGCGTAGAGAGACTAGTCGGGGAGCTGTTTTTT. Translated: CASSVERLVGELFF.

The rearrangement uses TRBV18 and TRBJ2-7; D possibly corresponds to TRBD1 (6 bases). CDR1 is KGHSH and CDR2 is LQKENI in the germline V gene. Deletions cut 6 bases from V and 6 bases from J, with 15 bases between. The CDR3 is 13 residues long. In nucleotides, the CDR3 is TGTGCCAGCTCGGGACAATCCCCCACCGAGCAGTACTTC. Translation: CASSGQSPTEQYF.

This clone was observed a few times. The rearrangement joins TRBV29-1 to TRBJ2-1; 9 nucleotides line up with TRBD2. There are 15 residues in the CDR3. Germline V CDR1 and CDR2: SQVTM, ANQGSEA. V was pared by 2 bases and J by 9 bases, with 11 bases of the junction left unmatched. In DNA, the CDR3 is TGCAGCGTTGAATCAGCTAGCGGGAAAGTTTTTGAGCAGTTCTTC. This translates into CSVESASGKVFEQFF.

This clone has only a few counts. CDR3 sequence reads: CAWSYREGYSNQPQHF. The CDR3 DNA sequence: TGTGCCTGGAGCTACCGGGAGGGCTATAGCAATCAGCCCCAGCATTTT. V and J are TRBV30 and TRBJ1-5; D gene uncertain. Germline V gene sequence: CDR1 GTSNPN, CDR2 SVGIG (reference sequence). Trimming took off 3 bases at V and 0 bases at J, with 15 bases between the two ends. CDR3 length: 16 amino acids.

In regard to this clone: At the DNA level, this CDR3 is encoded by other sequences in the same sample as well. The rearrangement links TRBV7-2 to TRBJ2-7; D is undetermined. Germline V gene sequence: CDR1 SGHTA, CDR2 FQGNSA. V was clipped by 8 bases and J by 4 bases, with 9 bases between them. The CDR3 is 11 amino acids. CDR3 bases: TGTGCCAGCTCCCCCGGGTACGAGCAGTACTTC. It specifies CASSPGYEQYF.

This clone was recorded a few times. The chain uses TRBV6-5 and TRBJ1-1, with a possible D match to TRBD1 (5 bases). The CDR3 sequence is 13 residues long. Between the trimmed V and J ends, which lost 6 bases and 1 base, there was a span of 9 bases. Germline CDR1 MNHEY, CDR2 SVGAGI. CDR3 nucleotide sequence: TGTGCCAGCAGCATAACAGGGAACACTGAAGCTTTCTTT. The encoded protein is CASSITGNTEAFF.

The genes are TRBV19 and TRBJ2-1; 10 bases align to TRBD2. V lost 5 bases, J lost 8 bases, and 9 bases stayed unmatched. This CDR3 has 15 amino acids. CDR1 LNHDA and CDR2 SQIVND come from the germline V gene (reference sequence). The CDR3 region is CASSVLAGDIYEQFF. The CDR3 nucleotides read TGTGCCAGTAGTGTCCTAGCGGGAGATATCTATGAGCAGTTCTTC.

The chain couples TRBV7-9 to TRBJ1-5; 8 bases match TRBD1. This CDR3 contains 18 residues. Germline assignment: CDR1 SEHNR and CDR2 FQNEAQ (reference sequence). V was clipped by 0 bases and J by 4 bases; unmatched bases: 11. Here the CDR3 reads CASSLARGQGGLNQPQHF. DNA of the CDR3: TGTGCCAGCAGCTTAGCGCGAGGACAGGGAGGCCTAAATCAGCCCCAGCATTTT.

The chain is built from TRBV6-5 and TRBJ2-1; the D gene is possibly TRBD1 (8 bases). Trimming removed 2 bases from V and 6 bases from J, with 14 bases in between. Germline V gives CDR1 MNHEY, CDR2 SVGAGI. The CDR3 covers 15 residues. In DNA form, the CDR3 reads TGTGCCAGCAGTTACGGACAGGGAGGGTCCAATGAGCAGTTCTTC. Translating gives CASSYGQGGSNEQFF.

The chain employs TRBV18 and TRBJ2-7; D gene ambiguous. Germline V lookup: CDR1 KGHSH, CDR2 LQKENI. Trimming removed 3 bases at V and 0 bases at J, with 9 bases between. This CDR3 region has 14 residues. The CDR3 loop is CASSPALTSYEQYF. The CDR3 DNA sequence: TGTGCCAGCTCACCCGCGCTTACCTCCTACGAGCAGTACTTC.

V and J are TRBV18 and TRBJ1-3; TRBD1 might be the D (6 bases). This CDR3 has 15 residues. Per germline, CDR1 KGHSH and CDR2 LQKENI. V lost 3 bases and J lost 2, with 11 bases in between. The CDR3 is CASSPDRTAGNTIYF. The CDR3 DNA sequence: TGTGCCAGCTCACCCGATCGGACAGCTGGAAACACCATATATTTT.

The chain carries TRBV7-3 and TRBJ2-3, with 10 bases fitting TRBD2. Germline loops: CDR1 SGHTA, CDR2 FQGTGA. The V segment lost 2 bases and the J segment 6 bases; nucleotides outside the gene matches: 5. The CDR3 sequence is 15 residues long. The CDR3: CASSLGLAGVDTQYF. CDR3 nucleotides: TGTGCCAGCAGCTTAGGGCTAGCGGGAGTCGATACGCAGTATTTT.

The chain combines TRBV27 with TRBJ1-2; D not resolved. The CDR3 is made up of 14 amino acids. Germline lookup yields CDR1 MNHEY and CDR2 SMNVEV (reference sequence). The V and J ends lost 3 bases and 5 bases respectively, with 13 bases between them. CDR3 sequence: CASSLRLPEYGYTF. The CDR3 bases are TGTGCCAGCAGTTTGAGGCTGCCAGAATATGGCTACACCTTC.

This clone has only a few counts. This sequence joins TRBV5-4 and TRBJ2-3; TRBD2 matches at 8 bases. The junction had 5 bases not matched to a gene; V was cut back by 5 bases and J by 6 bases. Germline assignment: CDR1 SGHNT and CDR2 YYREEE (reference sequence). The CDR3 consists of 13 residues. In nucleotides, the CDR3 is TGTGCCAGCAGTCGACTAGCGCAGGATACGCAGTATTTT. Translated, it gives CASSRLAQDTQYF.

CDR3 DNA: TGTGCCAGCAGCTTAAATGTTGAGGAGGAAGCTTTCTTT. Its protein product is CASSLNVEEEAFF. This chain uses TRBV7-3 with TRBJ1-1; D not certain. CDR1 is SGHTA and CDR2 is FQGTGA in the germline V gene. V lost 1 base, J lost 8 bases, and 11 bases lay in between. The CDR3 has 13 residues.